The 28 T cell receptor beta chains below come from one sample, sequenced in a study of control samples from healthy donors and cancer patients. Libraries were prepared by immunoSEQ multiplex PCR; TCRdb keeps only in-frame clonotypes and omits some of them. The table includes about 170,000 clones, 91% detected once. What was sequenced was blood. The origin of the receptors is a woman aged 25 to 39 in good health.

CDR3 nucleotides: TGTGCCAGCAGCTCCACAGGGATCGTATCCTACGAGCAGTACTTC. The encoded protein is CASSSTGIVSYEQYF. The chain carries TRBV11-3 and TRBJ2-7; D may be TRBD1 (6 bases). This CDR3 comprises 15 residues. V gave up 4 bases and J gave up 1 base, with 14 bases separating them. The germline V gene encodes CDR1 SGHNT and CDR2 YENEEA.

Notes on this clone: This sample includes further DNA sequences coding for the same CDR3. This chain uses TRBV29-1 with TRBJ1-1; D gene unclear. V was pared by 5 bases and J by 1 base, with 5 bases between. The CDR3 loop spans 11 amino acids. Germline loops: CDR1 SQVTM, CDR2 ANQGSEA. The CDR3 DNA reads TGCAGCGTTCGGGGGAACACTGAAGCTTTCTTT. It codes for CSVRGNTEAFF.

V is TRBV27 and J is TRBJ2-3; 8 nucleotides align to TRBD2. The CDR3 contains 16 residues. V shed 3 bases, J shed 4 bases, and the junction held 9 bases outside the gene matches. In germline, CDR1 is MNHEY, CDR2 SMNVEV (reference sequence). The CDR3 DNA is TGTGCCAGCAGTTTTCTCGCAGCGGGGGTGGCAGATACGCAGTATTTT. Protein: CASSFLAAGVADTQYF.

The CDR3 protein is CASSESGGNEKLFF. The CDR3 DNA sequence: TGTGCCAGCAGTGAATCAGGGGGAAATGAAAAACTGTTTTTT. This sequence joins TRBV25-1 and TRBJ1-4, with 7 bases fitting TRBD1. Germline lookup yields CDR1 MGHDK and CDR2 SYGVNS. The J segment lost 5 bases and the V segment lost 1 base, leaving 1 base of the junction unmatched. The CDR3 has 14 residues. The full variable domain, rest sourced from reference TRBV25-1 and TRBJ1-4, is EADIYQTPRYLVIGTGKKITLECSQTMGHDKMYWYQQDPGMELHLIHYSYGVNSTEKGDLSSESTVSRIRTEHFPLTLESARPSHTSQYLCASSESGGNEKLFFGSGTQLSVL.

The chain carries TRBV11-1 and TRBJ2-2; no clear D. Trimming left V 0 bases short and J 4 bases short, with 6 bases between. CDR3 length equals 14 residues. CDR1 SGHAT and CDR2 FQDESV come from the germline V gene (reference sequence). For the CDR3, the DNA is TGTGCCAGCAGCTTAGCGCTCGGCACCGGGGAGCTGTTTTTT. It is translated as CASSLALGTGELFF.

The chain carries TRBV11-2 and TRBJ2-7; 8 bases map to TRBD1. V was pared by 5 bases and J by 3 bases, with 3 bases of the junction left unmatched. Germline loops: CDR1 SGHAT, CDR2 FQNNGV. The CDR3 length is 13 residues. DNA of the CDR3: TGTGCCAGCAGCCCGGACAGGGACTACGAGCAGTACTTC. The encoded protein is CASSPDRDYEQYF.

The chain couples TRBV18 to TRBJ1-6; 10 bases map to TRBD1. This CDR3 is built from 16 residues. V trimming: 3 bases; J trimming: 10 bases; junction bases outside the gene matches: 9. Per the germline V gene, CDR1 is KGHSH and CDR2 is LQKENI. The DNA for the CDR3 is TGTGCCAGCTCACCTCTTTCGGGACAGGGGTACTCACCCCTCCACTTT. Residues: CASSPLSGQGYSPLHF.

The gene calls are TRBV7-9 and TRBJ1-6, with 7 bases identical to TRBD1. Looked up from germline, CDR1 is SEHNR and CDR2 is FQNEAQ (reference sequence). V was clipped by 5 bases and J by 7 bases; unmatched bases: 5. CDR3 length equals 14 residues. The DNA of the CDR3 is TGTGCCAGCAGCACTGGACAGGTCAATTCACCCCTCCACTTT. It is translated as CASSTGQVNSPLHF.

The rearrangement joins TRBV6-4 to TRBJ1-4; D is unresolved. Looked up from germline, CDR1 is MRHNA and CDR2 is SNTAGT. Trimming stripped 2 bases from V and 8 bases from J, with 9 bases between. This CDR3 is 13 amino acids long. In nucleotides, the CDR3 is TGTGCCAGCAGTGACAGGGTTGGCGAAAAACTGTTTTTT. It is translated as CASSDRVGEKLFF.

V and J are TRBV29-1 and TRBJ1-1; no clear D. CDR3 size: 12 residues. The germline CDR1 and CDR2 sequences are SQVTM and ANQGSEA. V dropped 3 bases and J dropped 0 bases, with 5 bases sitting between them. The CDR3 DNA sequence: TGCAGCGTTGAGTACATGAACACTGAAGCTTTCTTT. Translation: CSVEYMNTEAFF.

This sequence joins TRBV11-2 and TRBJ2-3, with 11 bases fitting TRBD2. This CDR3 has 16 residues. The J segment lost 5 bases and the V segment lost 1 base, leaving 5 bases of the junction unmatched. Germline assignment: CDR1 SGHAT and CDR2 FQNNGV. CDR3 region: CASSLVTSGAQDTQYF. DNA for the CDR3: TGTGCCAGCAGCTTAGTGACTAGCGGGGCACAAGATACGCAGTATTTT.

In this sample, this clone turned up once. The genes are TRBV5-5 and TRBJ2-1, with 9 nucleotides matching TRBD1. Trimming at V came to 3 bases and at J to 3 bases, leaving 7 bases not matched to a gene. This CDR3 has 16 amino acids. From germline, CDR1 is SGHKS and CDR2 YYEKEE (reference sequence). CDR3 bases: TGTGCCAGCAGCTCCGACAGGGGGTTTCTCTACAATGAGCAGTTCTTC. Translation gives CASSSDRGFLYNEQFF.

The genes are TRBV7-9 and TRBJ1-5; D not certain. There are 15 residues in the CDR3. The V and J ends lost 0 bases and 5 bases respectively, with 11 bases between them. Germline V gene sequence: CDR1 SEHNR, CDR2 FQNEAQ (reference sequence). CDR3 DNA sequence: TGTGCCAGCAGCTTAGCGGGAGGGATGGATCAGCCCCAGCATTTT. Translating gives CASSLAGGMDQPQHF.

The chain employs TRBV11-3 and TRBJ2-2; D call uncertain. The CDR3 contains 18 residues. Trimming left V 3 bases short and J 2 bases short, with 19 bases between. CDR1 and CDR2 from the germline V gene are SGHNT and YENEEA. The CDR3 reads CASSFDSLDPSNTGELFF. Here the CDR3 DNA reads TGTGCCAGCAGCTTTGACTCTCTGGACCCTTCCAACACCGGGGAGCTGTTTTTT.

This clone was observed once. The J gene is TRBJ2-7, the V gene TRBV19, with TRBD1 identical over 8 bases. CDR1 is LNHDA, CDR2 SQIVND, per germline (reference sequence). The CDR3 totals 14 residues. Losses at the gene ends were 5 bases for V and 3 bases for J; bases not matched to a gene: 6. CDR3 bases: TGTGCCAGTAGTGTAACCGGGACAGGCTACGAGCAGTACTTC. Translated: CASSVTGTGYEQYF.

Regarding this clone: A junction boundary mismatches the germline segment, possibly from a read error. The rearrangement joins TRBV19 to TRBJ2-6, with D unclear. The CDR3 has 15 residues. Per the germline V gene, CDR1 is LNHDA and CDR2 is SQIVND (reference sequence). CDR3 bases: TGTGCCAGTAGGGACCTAAGCTCTGAGGCCAACGTCCTGACTTTC. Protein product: CASRDLSSEANVLTF.

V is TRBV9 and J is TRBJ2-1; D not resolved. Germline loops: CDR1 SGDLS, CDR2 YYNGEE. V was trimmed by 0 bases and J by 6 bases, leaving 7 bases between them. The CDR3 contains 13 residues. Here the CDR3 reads CASSVGGGNEQFF. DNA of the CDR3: TGTGCCAGCAGCGTAGGGGGTGGCAATGAGCAGTTCTTC.

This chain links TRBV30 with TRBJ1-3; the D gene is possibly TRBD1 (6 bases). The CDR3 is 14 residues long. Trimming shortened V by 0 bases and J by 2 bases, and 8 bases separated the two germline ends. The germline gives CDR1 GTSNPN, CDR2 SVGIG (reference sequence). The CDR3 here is CAWSVPGAGNTIYF. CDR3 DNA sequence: TGTGCCTGGAGTGTACCAGGGGCTGGAAACACCATATATTTT.

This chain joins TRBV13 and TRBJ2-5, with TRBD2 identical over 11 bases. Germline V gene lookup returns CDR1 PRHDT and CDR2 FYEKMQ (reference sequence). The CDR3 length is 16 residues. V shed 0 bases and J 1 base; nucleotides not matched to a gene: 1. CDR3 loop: CASSLGLAGGQETQYF. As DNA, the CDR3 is TGTGCCAGCAGCTTAGGGCTAGCGGGGGGCCAAGAGACCCAGTACTTC.

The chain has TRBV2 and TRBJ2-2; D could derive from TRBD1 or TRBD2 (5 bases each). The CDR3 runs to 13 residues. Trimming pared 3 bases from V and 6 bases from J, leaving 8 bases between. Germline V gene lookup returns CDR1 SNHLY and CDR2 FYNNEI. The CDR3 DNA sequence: TGTGCCAGCAGTGAGAGGGGAGCCGGGGAGCTGTTTTTT. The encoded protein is CASSERGAGELFF.

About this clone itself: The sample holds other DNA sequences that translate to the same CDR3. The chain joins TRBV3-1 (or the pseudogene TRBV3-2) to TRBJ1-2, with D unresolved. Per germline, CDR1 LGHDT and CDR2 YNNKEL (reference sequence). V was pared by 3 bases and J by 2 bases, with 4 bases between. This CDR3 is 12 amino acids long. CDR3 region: CASSQGNYGYTF. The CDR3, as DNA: TGTGCCAGCAGCCAGGGCAACTATGGCTACACCTTC.

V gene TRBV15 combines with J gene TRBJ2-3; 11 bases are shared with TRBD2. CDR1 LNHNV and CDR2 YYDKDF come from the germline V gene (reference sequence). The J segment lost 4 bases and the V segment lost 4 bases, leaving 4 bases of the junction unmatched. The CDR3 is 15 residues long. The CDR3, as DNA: TGTGCCACCAGCACTACTAGCGGGAGCCCAGATACGCAGTATTTT. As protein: CATSTTSGSPDTQYF.

CDR3 region: CASSQARQGDGYTF. The CDR3 DNA follows: TGCGCCAGCAGCCAAGCCCGACAGGGGGACGGCTACACCTTC. This chain links TRBV4-1 with TRBJ1-2; 9 bases are a match to TRBD1. Per germline, CDR1 MGHRA and CDR2 YSYEKL. V lost 1 base, J lost 8 bases, and 5 bases stayed unmatched. CDR3 length: 14 residues.

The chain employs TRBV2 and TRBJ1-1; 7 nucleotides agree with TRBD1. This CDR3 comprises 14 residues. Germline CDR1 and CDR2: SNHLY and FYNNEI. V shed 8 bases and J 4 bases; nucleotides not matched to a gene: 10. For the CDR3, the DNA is TGTGCCAGCGGGGAGGGGGCGTTGGGCACTGAAGCTTTCTTT. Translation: CASGEGALGTEAFF.

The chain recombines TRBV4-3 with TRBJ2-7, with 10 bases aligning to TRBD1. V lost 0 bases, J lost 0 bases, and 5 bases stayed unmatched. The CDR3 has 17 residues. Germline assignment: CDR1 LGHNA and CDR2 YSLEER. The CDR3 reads CASSQDPTGGYSYEQYF. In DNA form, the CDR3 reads TGCGCCAGCAGCCAAGATCCGACAGGGGGCTACTCCTACGAGCAGTACTTC.

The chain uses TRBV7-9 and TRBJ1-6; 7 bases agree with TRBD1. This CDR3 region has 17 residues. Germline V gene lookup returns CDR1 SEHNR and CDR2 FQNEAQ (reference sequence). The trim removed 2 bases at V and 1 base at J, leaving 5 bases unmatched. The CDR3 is CASSLWTGGSYNSPLHF. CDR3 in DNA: TGTGCCAGCAGCTTATGGACAGGCGGGTCCTATAATTCACCCCTCCACTTT.

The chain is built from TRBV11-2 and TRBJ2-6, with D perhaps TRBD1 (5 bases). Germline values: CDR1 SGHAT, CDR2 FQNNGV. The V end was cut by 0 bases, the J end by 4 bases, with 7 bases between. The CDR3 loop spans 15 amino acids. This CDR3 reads CASSLDWTGANVLTF. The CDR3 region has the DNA TGTGCCAGCAGCTTAGATTGGACAGGGGCCAACGTCCTGACTTTC.

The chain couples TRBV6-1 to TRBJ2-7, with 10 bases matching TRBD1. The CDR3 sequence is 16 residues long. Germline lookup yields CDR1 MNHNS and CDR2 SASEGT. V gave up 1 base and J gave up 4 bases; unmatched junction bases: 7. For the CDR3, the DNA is TGTGCCAGCAGTGAAGTCCCCGGGACAGGGGAGTACGAGCAGTACTTC. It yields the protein CASSEVPGTGEYEQYF.